This TCR beta chain was captured in a study of beta chain features in type 1 diabetes. Sequenced material consisted of expressed TCRB transcripts (all of the isolated RNA was reverse transcribed). Samples of naive, central memory and regulatory T cells yielded a mean of about 3.8 million reads. This table comes from immunoSEQ multiplex PCR, and its TCRdb copy is limited to in-frame clones, with some not included. Of about 360,000 clones in the sample, around 13% are singletons; the top ten hold 0.017%. Comment on this clone: No antigen is known for it.

General study findings and limits: Naive, central memory and Treg TCRB repertoires seemed to resemble each other more closely in patients than they did in healthy donors.

J gave up 0 bases and V 3 bases, and 6 bases lay outside the gene matches. The CDR3 runs 17 residues. The V gene's germline CDR1 is LGHNA and CDR2 YSLEER. One heparinised draw of blood, averaging roughly 120 mL, came from each donor. Naive, central memory, regulatory and stem cell-like memory cells within the CD4+ compartment were sorted using CD45RO/CCR7/CD25/CD127/CD95/CD27. The sequenced sample consisted of naive CD4+ T cells from blood. This receptor was obtained from a man younger than 35 in good health. The V call is TRBV4-3, the J call TRBJ2-3; 10 nucleotides line up with TRBD2. The CDR3 nucleotides read TGCGCCAGCAGCCAGGTAGCGGGGGGTACTAGCACAGATACGCAGTATTTT. Protein sequence: CASSQVAGGTSTDTQYF.